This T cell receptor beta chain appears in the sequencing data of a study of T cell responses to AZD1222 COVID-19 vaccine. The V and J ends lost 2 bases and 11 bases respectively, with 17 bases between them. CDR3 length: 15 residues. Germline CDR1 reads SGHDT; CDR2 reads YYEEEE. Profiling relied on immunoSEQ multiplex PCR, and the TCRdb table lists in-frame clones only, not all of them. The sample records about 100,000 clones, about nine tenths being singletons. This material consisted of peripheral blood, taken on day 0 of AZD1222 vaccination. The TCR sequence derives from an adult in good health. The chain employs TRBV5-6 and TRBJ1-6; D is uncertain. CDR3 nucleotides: TGTGCCAGCAGCTTTGCAGGCCCCTTTGCGCCACCCCTCCACTTT. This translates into CASSFAGPFAPPLHF.